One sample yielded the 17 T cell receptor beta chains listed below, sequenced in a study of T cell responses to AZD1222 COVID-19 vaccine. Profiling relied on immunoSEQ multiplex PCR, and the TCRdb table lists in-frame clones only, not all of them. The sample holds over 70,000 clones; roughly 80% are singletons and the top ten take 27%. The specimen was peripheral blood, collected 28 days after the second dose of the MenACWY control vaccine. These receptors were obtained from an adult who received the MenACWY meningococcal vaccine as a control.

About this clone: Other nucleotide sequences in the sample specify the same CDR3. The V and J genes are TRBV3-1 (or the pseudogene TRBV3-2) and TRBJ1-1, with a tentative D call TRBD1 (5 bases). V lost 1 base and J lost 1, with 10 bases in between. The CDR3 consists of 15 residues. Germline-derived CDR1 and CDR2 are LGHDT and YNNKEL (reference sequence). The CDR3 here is CASSQGRQGNTEAFF. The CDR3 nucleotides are TGTGCCAGCAGCCAAGGCAGGCAGGGGAACACTGAAGCTTTCTTT.

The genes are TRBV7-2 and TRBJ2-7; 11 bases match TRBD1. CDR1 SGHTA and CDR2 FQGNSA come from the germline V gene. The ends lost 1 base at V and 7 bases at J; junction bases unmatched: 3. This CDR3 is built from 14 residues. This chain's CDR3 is CASSLGDRGGEQYF. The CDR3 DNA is TGTGCCAGCAGCTTAGGGGACAGGGGGGGTGAGCAGTACTTC.

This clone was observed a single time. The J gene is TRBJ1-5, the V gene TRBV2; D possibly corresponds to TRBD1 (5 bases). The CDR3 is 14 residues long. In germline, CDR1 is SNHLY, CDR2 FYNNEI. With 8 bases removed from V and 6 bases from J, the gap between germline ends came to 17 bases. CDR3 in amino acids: CASAWSGVGQPQHF. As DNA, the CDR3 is TGTGCCAGCGCCTGGTCGGGGGTAGGTCAGCCCCAGCATTTT.

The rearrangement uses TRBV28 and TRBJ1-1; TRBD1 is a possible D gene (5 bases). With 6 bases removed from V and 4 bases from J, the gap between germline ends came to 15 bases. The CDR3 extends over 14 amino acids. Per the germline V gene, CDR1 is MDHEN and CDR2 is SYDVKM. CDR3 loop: CASRARGASTEAFF. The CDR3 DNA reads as TGTGCCAGCAGGGCGAGAGGGGCAAGCACTGAAGCTTTCTTT.

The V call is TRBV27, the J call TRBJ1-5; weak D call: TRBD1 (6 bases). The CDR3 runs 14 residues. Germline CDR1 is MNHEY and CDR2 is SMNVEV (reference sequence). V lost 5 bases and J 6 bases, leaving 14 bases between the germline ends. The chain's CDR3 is CASSPQGHGQPQHF. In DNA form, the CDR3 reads TGTGCCAGCAGTCCCCAGGGACACGGTCAGCCCCAGCATTTT.

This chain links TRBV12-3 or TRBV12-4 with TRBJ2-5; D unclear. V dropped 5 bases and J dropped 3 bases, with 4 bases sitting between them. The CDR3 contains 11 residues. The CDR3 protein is CASSKKETQYF. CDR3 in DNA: TGTGCCAGCAGTAAAAAAGAGACCCAGTACTTC.

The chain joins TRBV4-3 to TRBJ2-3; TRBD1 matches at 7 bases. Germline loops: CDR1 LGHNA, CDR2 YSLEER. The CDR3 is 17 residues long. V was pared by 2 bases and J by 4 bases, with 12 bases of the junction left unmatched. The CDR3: CASSQFIRQGGADTQYF. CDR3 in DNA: TGCGCCAGCAGCCAATTCATCCGACAGGGTGGCGCAGATACGCAGTATTTT.

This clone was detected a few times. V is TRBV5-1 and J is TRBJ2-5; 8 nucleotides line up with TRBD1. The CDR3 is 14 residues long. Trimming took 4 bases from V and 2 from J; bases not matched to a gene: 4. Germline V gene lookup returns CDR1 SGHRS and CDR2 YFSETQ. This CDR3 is CASSPRTGQETQYF. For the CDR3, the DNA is TGCGCCAGCAGCCCTAGGACAGGGCAAGAGACCCAGTACTTC.

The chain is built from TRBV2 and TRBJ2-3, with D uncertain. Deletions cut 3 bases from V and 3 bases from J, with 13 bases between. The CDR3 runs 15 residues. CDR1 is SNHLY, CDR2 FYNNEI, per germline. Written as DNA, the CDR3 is TGTGCCAGCAGTGATGCAGGCACCTGGACAGATACGCAGTATTTT. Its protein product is CASSDAGTWTDTQYF.

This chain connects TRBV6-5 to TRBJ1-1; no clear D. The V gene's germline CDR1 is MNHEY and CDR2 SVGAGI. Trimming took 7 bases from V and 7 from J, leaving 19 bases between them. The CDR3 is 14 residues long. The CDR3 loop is CASIPPREGGEAFF. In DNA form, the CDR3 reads TGTGCCAGCATCCCTCCTCGAGAGGGAGGTGAAGCTTTCTTT.

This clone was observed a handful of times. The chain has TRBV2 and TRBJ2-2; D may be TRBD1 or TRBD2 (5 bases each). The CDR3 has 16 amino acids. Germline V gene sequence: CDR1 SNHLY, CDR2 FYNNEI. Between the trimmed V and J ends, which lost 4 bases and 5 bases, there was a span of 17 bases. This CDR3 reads CASSAGDPGRTGELFF. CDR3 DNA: TGTGCCAGCAGTGCCGGGGACCCGGGACGAACCGGGGAGCTGTTTTTT.

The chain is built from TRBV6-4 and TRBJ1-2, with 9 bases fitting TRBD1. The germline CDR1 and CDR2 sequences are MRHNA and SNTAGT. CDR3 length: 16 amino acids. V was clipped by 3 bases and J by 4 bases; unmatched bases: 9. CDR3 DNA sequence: TGTGCCAGCAGTGAATTACGACAGGGGGAATTCTATGGCTACACCTTC. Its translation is CASSELRQGEFYGYTF.

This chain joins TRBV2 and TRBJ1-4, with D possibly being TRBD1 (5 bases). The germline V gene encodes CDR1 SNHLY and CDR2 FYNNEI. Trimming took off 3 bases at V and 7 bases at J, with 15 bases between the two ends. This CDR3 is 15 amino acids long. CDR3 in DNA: TGTGCCAGCAGTGACGCCAGGACTACAGGTGAAAAACTGTTTTTT. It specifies CASSDARTTGEKLFF.

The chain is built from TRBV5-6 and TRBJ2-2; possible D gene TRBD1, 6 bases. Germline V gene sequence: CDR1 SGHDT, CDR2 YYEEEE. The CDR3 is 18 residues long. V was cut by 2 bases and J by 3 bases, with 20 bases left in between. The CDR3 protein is CASSFSGENLLDTGELFF. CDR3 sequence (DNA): TGTGCCAGCAGCTTTTCAGGGGAGAATTTACTAGACACCGGGGAGCTGTTTTTT. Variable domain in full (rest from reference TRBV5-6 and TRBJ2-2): DAGVTQSPTHLIKTRGQQVTLRCSPKSGHDTVSWYQQALGQGPQFIFQYYEEEERQRGNFPDRFSGHQFPNYSSELNVNALLLGDSALYLCASSFSGENLLDTGELFFGEGSRLTVL.

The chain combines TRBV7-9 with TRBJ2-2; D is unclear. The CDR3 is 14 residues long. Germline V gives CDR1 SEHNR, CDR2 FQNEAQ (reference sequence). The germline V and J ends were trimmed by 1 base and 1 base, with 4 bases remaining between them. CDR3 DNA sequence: TGTGCCAGCAGCTTAGGGGTGAACACCGGGGAGCTGTTTTTT. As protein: CASSLGVNTGELFF.

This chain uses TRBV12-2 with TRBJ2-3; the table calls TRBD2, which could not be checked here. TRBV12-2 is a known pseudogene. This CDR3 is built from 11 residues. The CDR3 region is CASRTGLTQYF. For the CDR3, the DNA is TGTGCAAGTCGCACGGGACTGACGCAGTATTTT.

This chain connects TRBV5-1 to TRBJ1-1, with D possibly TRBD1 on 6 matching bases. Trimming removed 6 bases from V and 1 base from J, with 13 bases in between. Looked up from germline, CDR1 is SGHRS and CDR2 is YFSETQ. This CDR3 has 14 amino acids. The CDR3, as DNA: TGCGCCAGCAACAGGGATTCAACGAACACTGAAGCTTTCTTT. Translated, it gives CASNRDSTNTEAFF.